These T cell receptor beta chains were read from a single sample in a study of spatial heterogeneity in lung cancer. TCRdb independently ran MiXCR on the 5' RACE reads; one entry per CDR3 protein. The sample lists approximately 6,800 distinct CDR3 sequences, over 8.5% occurring once. Sequenced material: lung tumor tissue, taken at surgery. These receptors were taken from a female donor with early-stage non-small cell lung cancer. Each CDR3 is given with its conserved first and last residue. A D gene is named only where the DNA matches it firmly. Rows may omit the clone size; those that give it use once, few, many or a size class.

many	TRBJ2-3	TRBV6-6	NA	TGTGCCAGCAGCCTCCCCACAGATACGCAGTATTTT	CASSLPTDTQYF
NA	TRBJ1-1	TRBV2	TRBD1	TGTGCCAGCACCTCACAGGGGCAGGGTACTGAAGCTTTCTTT	CASTSQGQGTEAFF
NA	TRBJ1-6	TRBV20-1	NA	TGCAGTGCTAGAGACGCAGGAACGGGGTATAATTCACCCCTCCACTTT	CSARDAGTGYNSPLHF
few	TRBJ1-2	TRBV3-1	TRBD1	TGTGCCAGCAGCCACCGGGACAGAGCTAACTATGGCTACACCTTC	CASSHRDRANYGYTF
many	TRBJ2-7	TRBV7-9	NA	TGTGCCAGCAGCTTAGGTTGGAGTTACGAGCAGTACTTC	CASSLGWSYEQYF
few	TRBJ1-2	TRBV11-2	NA	TGTGCCAGCAGCTTAGGCGGAACAACCTATGGCTACACCTTC	CASSLGGTTYGYTF
medium-sized	TRBJ1-6	TRBV12-3/TRBV12-4	TRBD1	TGTGCCAGCAGTTTAGCGGAGACAGGGAATTCACCCCTCCACTTT	CASSLAETGNSPLHF
few	TRBJ2-6	TRBV18	NA	TGTGCCAGCTCACTGGTGGGCGCGAGCTCTGGGGCCAACGTCCTGACTTTC	CASSLVGASSGANVLTF
medium-sized	TRBJ1-4	TRBV5-1	TRBD1	TGCGCCAGCAGCTTGGGGGGACAGGGGAATGAAAAACTGTTTTTT	CASSLGGQGNEKLFF
NA	TRBJ1-3	TRBV7-2	NA	TGTGCCAGCAGCCCTAGACTCCACTCTGGAAACACCATATATTTT	CASSPRLHSGNTIYF
many	TRBJ1-1	TRBV7-9	NA	TGTGCCAGCAGCTTCGGGACATTCACTGAAGCTTTCTTT	CASSFGTFTEAFF
large	TRBJ2-1	TRBV7-9	NA	TGTGCCAGCAGCTTAGCGATCGACAATGAGCAGTTCTTC	CASSLAIDNEQFF
few	TRBJ1-2	TRBV20-1	NA	TGCAGTGCTGCCCTACGAGCTGGGACCTATGGCTACACCTTC	CSAALRAGTYGYTF
few	TRBJ1-1	TRBV2	NA	TGTGCCAGCAGTAGGGGCTACGTGGCCGACACTGAAGCTTTCTTT	CASSRGYVADTEAFF
few	TRBJ2-2	TRBV19	TRBD1	TGTGCCAGTAGTATATTGACAGGGGGTAGCACCGGGGAGCTGTTTTTT	CASSILTGGSTGELFF
few	TRBJ2-7	TRBV5-1	NA	TGCGCCAGCAGCCCCGACAGGTCCGAGCAGTACTTC	CASSPDRSEQYF
few	TRBJ2-7	TRBV28	TRBD2	TGTGCCAGCATGCTAGCGGGCAGCTCCTACGAGCAGTACTTC	CASMLAGSSYEQYF
medium-sized	TRBJ2-5	TRBV6-6	TRBD2	TGTGCCAGCAGTTACGCGGGGGGGGGAGAGACCCAGTACTTC	CASSYAGGGETQYF
NA	TRBJ1-2	TRBV11-3	NA	TGTGCCAGCAGCTTAGTCGGAGGCTATGGCTACACCTTC	CASSLVGGYGYTF
medium-sized	TRBJ2-4	TRBV20-1	NA	TGCAGTGGCTATATTCTAGCCAAAAACATTCAGTACTTC	CSGYILAKNIQYF
many	TRBJ2-4	TRBV28	NA	TGTGCCAGCAGTCCTACACGAGCCAAAAACATTCAGTACTTC	CASSPTRAKNIQYF
few	TRBJ1-3	TRBV6-5	NA	TGTGCCAGTCAAATTACAGGGAACGGAGGAAACACCATATATTTT	CASQITGNGGNTIYF